One and the same sample provided the 11 T cell receptor beta chains below, sequenced in a study of Ad26.COV2.S vaccination and SARS-CoV-2 variants. Treatment specified: approximately 18 received Ad26.COV2.S at low or high dose, single or two shots; five or six received placebo; per-sample allocation not given. The investigators took samples on day 63 after the first vaccine or placebo injection. Profiled with immunoSEQ multiplex PCR; TCRdb holds only in-frame clones, not every one. The sample has 450,000 to 550,000 clones; about 88% are singletons. The specimen was peripheral blood, collected in a trial of Ad26.COV2.S vaccine versus placebo. These receptors originate from a person aged 18 to 65 who received the Ad26.COV2.S COVID-19 vaccine or a placebo.

This chain joins TRBV24-1 and TRBJ2-3; D is tentatively TRBD1 or TRBD2 (5 bases each). The CDR3 sequence is 13 residues long. Germline V CDR1 and CDR2: KGHDR, SFDVKD. Trimming removed 5 bases at V and 2 bases at J, with 7 bases between. DNA of the CDR3: TGTGCCACCAGTGGGGGGTCCACAGATACGCAGTATTTT. Translation gives CATSGGSTDTQYF.

This chain joins TRBV6-6 and TRBJ2-7; D is ambiguous. Trimming removed 6 bases at V and 1 base at J, with 10 bases between. Germline CDR1 reads MNHNY; CDR2 reads SVGAGI (reference sequence). The CDR3 contains 13 residues. The CDR3 loop reads CASRGLVSYEQYF. CDR3 DNA sequence: TGTGCCAGCAGGGGGTTAGTTTCCTACGAGCAGTACTTC.

The chain has TRBV7-8 and TRBJ1-1, with D hard to call. Germline V CDR1 and CDR2: SGHVS, FQNEAQ. CDR3 length equals 16 residues. Trimming removed 2 bases at V and 9 bases at J, with 22 bases between. The CDR3 DNA is TGTGCCAGCAGCTTAACGGTTACATTGGACCTCGAGAAAGCTTTCTTT. Translation gives CASSLTVTLDLEKAFF.

The table lists this clone with a count of one. The V and J genes are TRBV28 and TRBJ1-3; TRBD1 is a possible D gene (5 bases). The V end was cut by 4 bases, the J end by 2 bases, with 9 bases between. Germline V gene lookup returns CDR1 MDHEN and CDR2 SYDVKM. The CDR3 is 14 amino acids. CDR3 bases: TGTGCCAGCAGTTCTTCAGGGACTGGAAACACCATATATTTT. Translation: CASSSSGTGNTIYF.

The chain recombines TRBV18 with TRBJ1-2; TRBD1 matches at 10 bases. The CDR3 covers 14 residues. V trimming: 5 bases; J trimming: 10 bases; junction bases outside the gene matches: 10. CDR1 KGHSH and CDR2 LQKENI come from the germline V gene. This CDR3 reads CASSRQGAIPFYTF. In nucleotides, the CDR3 is TGTGCCAGCTCAAGACAGGGGGCGATTCCGTTCTACACCTTC.

This chain uses TRBV15 with TRBJ1-6; 7 bases are a match to TRBD1. The CDR3 covers 18 residues. V shed 0 bases, J shed 7 bases, and the junction held 12 bases outside the gene matches. Germline V gives CDR1 LNHNV, CDR2 YYDKDF (reference sequence). In DNA, the CDR3 is TGTGCCACCAGCAGAGATCCTATCACAGGGGTCCAGAATTCACCCCTCCACTTT. This codes for CATSRDPITGVQNSPLHF.

A remark on this clone: The sample has other DNA sequences that encode this CDR3 too. The genes are TRBV28 and TRBJ1-1; 11 bases align to TRBD1. Germline-derived CDR1 and CDR2 are MDHEN and SYDVKM. CDR3 length: 14 amino acids. J gave up 5 bases and V 2 bases, and 1 base lay outside the gene matches. This CDR3 reads CASSLGTGGTEAFF. CDR3 bases: TGTGCCAGCAGTTTAGGGACAGGGGGAACTGAAGCTTTCTTT.

This clone is a singleton in its sample. V and J are TRBV18 and TRBJ1-6, with TRBD1 matching 10 bases. The ends lost 3 bases at V and 11 bases at J; junction bases unmatched: 13. The length of the CDR3 is 17 residues. Germline V gene sequence: CDR1 KGHSH, CDR2 LQKENI. The CDR3 loop is CASSPMGQGIILAPLHF. The CDR3, as DNA: TGTGCCAGCTCACCGATGGGACAGGGGATAATCCTGGCACCCCTCCACTTT.

The J gene is TRBJ2-5, the V gene TRBV18; tentatively, D is TRBD1 (6 bases). The CDR3 runs to 15 residues. The V and J ends lost 2 bases and 4 bases respectively, with 14 bases between them. Per germline, CDR1 KGHSH and CDR2 LQKENI. CDR3 DNA: TGTGCCAGCTCACCATCGGCCGAAGGGGGAGAGACCCAGTACTTC. Translated, it gives CASSPSAEGGETQYF.

This clone has only a few counts. The chain carries TRBV27 and TRBJ1-6; D possibly corresponds to TRBD1 (5 bases). V was pared by 8 bases and J by 7 bases, with 12 bases between. Per germline, CDR1 MNHEY and CDR2 SMNVEV (reference sequence). The CDR3 covers 13 residues. The CDR3 DNA reads TGTGCCAGCCTTGGGGGTTACAATTCACCCCTCCACTTT. It is translated as CASLGGYNSPLHF.

This chain joins TRBV28 and TRBJ2-1; D is undetermined. Germline V gene sequence: CDR1 MDHEN, CDR2 SYDVKM. Trimming took 1 base from V and 6 from J, leaving 16 bases between them. The CDR3 runs 16 residues. For the CDR3, the DNA is TGTGCCAGCAGTTTATCGTACCAACTTGGGGTCAATGAGCAGTTCTTC. Translation gives CASSLSYQLGVNEQFF.